The 2 T cell receptor beta chains below come from one sample, sequenced in a study of shared clonotypes between healthy human individuals. Clones were sequenced by immunoSEQ multiplex PCR, and TCRdb holds only the in-frame ones, with some missing. Of about 490,000 clones listed, around 80% are singletons. The source material was PBMCs. Every receptor here comes from a middle-aged woman in good health. Some clones in this sample may be carry-over from other donors' samples.

The chain uses TRBV5-1 and TRBJ2-1; 9 nucleotides align to TRBD2. V lost 2 bases and J lost 1; bases outside the gene matches: 7. The CDR3 spans 17 residues. Looked up from germline, CDR1 is SGHRS and CDR2 is YFSETQ. The CDR3 DNA reads as TGCGCCAGCAGCTTACTCGAAAGCGGGAGGTCCTACAATGAGCAGTTCTTC. It codes for CASSLLESGRSYNEQFF.

This clone was seen more than once but under ten times. V and J are TRBV7-9 and TRBJ2-4; the match to TRBD2 covers 9 bases. CDR3 size: 16 residues. J lost 3 bases, V lost 2 bases, and 5 bases had no gene match. Germline V gene sequence: CDR1 SEHNR, CDR2 FQNEAQ (reference sequence). CDR3 residues: CASSLRTSADKNIQYF. Written as DNA, the CDR3 is TGTGCCAGCAGCTTAAGGACTAGCGCCGACAAAAACATTCAGTACTTC.